The 26 T cell receptor beta chains reported below all come from one sample, sequenced in a study of cytomegalovirus exposure and HLA in healthy donors (dated by TCRdb to between 2016 and 2019). Libraries came from the immunoSEQ multiplex PCR assay. A mixture of 60 forward primers for TCR Vbeta segments and 13 reverse primers for TCR Jbeta segments was used in the multiplex PCR. Drawn from immuneACCESS, this table holds only the in-frame rearrangements with V and J called that TCRdb kept. Clones are partly lost; checked studies trace under half to an unresolved V gene and leave the rest unexplained. For this sample the table gives roughly 190,000 clones, of which over 70% were detected only once. Roughly 1.5% of the sample goes to the ten largest clones. Input material: PBMCs. All receptors derive from a woman aged 18-29 years in good health and CMV-seronegative.

V gene TRBV9 combines with J gene TRBJ2-7; maybe TRBD2 (5 bases). The V gene lost 2 bases and the J gene lost 5 bases, with 14 bases spanning the gap. Germline lookup yields CDR1 SGDLS and CDR2 YYNGEE. There are 14 residues in the CDR3. CDR3 sequence reads: CASSVDFALNEQYF. The CDR3 region has the DNA TGTGCCAGCAGCGTGGACTTCGCTTTAAACGAGCAGTACTTC.

The chain combines TRBV4-1 with TRBJ2-5; 8 bases match TRBD1. Looked up from germline, CDR1 is MGHRA and CDR2 is YSYEKL. The CDR3 contains 14 residues. The V segment lost 4 bases and the J segment 2 bases; nucleotides outside the gene matches: 3. The CDR3 nucleotides are TGCGCCAGCAGCCTTCGGACAGGGCAAGAGACCCAGTACTTC. The encoded protein is CASSLRTGQETQYF.

The chain combines TRBV5-1 with TRBJ2-2; TRBD2 agrees at 8 bases. V shed 1 base and J 5 bases; nucleotides not matched to a gene: 10. Germline CDR1 is SGHRS and CDR2 is YFSETQ. The CDR3 is 17 residues long. CDR3 bases: TGCGCCAGCAGCTTGACAGCGGGGGACCTGGGGACCGGGGAGCTGTTTTTT. It translates to CASSLTAGDLGTGELFF.

The J gene is TRBJ1-1, the V gene TRBV5-6; perhaps TRBD1 as D (5 bases). The ends were cut back, 4 bases at V and 1 base at J, with 11 bases in the middle. The CDR3 extends over 14 amino acids. Germline-derived CDR1 and CDR2 are SGHDT and YYEEEE. The CDR3 bases are TGTGCCAGCAGCCCCCACGGGGGGAACACTGAAGCTTTCTTT. As protein: CASSPHGGNTEAFF.

The chain joins TRBV4-3 to TRBJ1-5, with D possibly being TRBD1 (6 bases). The CDR3 covers 13 residues. V lost 3 bases and J 11 bases, leaving 14 bases between the germline ends. CDR1 is LGHNA and CDR2 is YSLEER in the germline V gene. The CDR3 loop is CASSHNRAGAQHF. The CDR3 nucleotides are TGCGCCAGCAGCCACAACAGGGCGGGGGCCCAGCATTTT.

V gene TRBV18 combines with J gene TRBJ2-2; 7 nucleotides line up with TRBD2. With 4 bases clipped from V and 2 bases from J, the junction kept 13 bases outside the gene matches. The CDR3 has 18 residues. Germline loops: CDR1 KGHSH, CDR2 LQKENI. CDR3 nucleotide sequence: TGTGCCAGCTCACTTCCGATCGGGGGGAGAGGAAACACCGGGGAGCTGTTTTTT. Protein product: CASSLPIGGRGNTGELFF.

CDR3 residues: CASSLGSPSYNEQFF. In nucleotides, the CDR3 is TGTGCCAGTAGTCTCGGGAGTCCGTCCTACAATGAGCAGTTCTTC. The gene calls are TRBV19 and TRBJ2-1; perhaps TRBD2 as D (6 bases). Trimming pared 5 bases from V and 1 base from J, leaving 12 bases between. This CDR3 region has 15 residues. The germline V gene encodes CDR1 LNHDA and CDR2 SQIVND (reference sequence).

This chain joins TRBV2 and TRBJ2-2; D is possibly TRBD2 (6 bases). The CDR3 runs 13 residues. Germline V gives CDR1 SNHLY, CDR2 FYNNEI. Trimming shortened V by 6 bases and J by 1 base, and 6 bases separated the two germline ends. The CDR3 coding sequence is TGTGCCAGCAGGCGGGAGAACACCGGGGAGCTGTTTTTT. Protein: CASRRENTGELFF.

This clone turned up a few times. This chain joins TRBV6-1 and TRBJ2-3; 14 bases line up with TRBD2. The CDR3 contains 15 residues. The V segment lost 4 bases and the J segment 4 bases; nucleotides outside the gene matches: 1. Germline V gene sequence: CDR1 MNHNS, CDR2 SASEGT. CDR3 loop: CASSGLAGGPDTQYF. In DNA, the CDR3 is TGTGCCAGCAGTGGACTAGCGGGGGGGCCAGATACGCAGTATTTT.

The rearrangement links TRBV2 to TRBJ2-3; D uncertain. V shed 6 bases and J shed 6 bases, with 13 bases lying between them. The CDR3 loop spans 13 amino acids. Germline CDR1 SNHLY, CDR2 FYNNEI. The CDR3 DNA follows: TGTGCCAGCAGGGCGATTCAGAGGGATACGCAGTATTTT. Protein: CASRAIQRDTQYF.

The J gene is TRBJ2-6, the V gene TRBV5-1; D remains ambiguous. The CDR3 runs to 17 residues. The germline V and J ends were trimmed by 0 bases and 0 bases, with 10 bases remaining between them. Germline values: CDR1 SGHRS, CDR2 YFSETQ. CDR3 in amino acids: CASSLDLHNSGANVLTF. The CDR3 nucleotides are TGCGCCAGCAGCTTGGATTTACACAACTCTGGGGCCAACGTCCTGACTTTC.

The genes are TRBV5-4 and TRBJ1-2, with 8 bases matching TRBD1. The CDR3 is 13 residues long. V was pared by 5 bases and J by 12 bases, with 12 bases of the junction left unmatched. Germline loops: CDR1 SGHNT, CDR2 YYREEE (reference sequence). The CDR3 loop reads CASREGTGSPHTF. The CDR3 DNA sequence: TGTGCCAGCAGGGAAGGGACAGGATCCCCCCACACCTTC.

As concerns this clone: Other DNA sequences within the sample encode an identical CDR3. The chain joins TRBV19 to TRBJ1-2, with D uncertain. Germline CDR1 LNHDA, CDR2 SQIVND (reference sequence). This CDR3 has 12 residues. V gave up 2 bases and J gave up 4 bases, with 5 bases separating them. The CDR3 region is CASSITVYGYTF. Here the CDR3 DNA reads TGTGCCAGTAGTATAACGGTCTATGGCTACACCTTC.

This clone was seen only once. The chain joins TRBV6-1 to TRBJ2-1, with 7 bases aligning to TRBD2. V gave up 6 bases and J gave up 6 bases; unmatched junction bases: 5. The germline V gene has CDR1 MNHNS and CDR2 SASEGT. This CDR3 region has 13 residues. The CDR3 sequence is CASRGGELNEQFF. The DNA for the CDR3 is TGTGCCAGCAGGGGAGGGGAGCTCAATGAGCAGTTCTTC.

The chain carries TRBV27 and TRBJ2-1, with a possible D match to TRBD1 (6 bases). V was clipped by 7 bases and J by 3 bases, with 7 bases between them. Germline V gene data show CDR1 as MNHEY and CDR2 as SMNVEV (reference sequence). The CDR3 is made up of 12 amino acids. This CDR3 is CASTDSYNEQFF. CDR3 DNA sequence: TGTGCCAGCACGGACAGCTACAATGAGCAGTTCTTC.

The rearrangement links TRBV5-6 to TRBJ2-1; 11 positions agree with TRBD1. Trimming at V came to 2 bases and at J to 6 bases, leaving 1 base not matched to a gene. Germline CDR1 reads SGHDT; CDR2 reads YYEEEE. This CDR3 is 14 amino acids long. CDR3 residues: CASSFGTGGNEQFF. The CDR3 DNA sequence: TGTGCCAGCAGCTTCGGGACAGGGGGCAATGAGCAGTTCTTC. Using reference TRBV5-6 and TRBJ2-1 for the parts outside the CDR3, the full variable domain is DAGVTQSPTHLIKTRGQQVTLRCSPKSGHDTVSWYQQALGQGPQFIFQYYEEEERQRGNFPDRFSGHQFPNYSSELNVNALLLGDSALYLCASSFGTGGNEQFFGPGTRLTVL.

This clone was seen once. This chain joins TRBV6-5 and TRBJ2-7, with D perhaps TRBD2 (6 bases). CDR1 and CDR2 from the germline V gene are MNHEY and SVGAGI. Trimming took 5 bases from V and 4 from J, leaving 15 bases between them. The CDR3 consists of 14 residues. The CDR3 bases are TGTGCCAGCAGTGAAAGAAGCGGGCGGTACGAGCAGTACTTC. Its protein is CASSERSGRYEQYF.

The chain has TRBV11-2 and TRBJ2-3; TRBD2 aligns across 9 bases. In germline, CDR1 is SGHAT, CDR2 FQNNGV. The CDR3 extends over 16 amino acids. The J segment lost 4 bases and the V segment lost 1 base, leaving 6 bases of the junction unmatched. This CDR3 reads CASSLVAGDDADTQYF. The DNA of the CDR3 is TGTGCCAGCAGCTTAGTAGCGGGGGATGATGCAGATACGCAGTATTTT.

The chain employs TRBV19 and TRBJ1-1, with 7 nucleotides matching TRBD1. Germline loops: CDR1 LNHDA, CDR2 SQIVND (reference sequence). The CDR3 spans 17 residues. With V trimmed by 7 bases and J by 1 base, 15 bases remained unmatched. The CDR3: CASTSLPGQTTNTEAFF. CDR3 sequence (DNA): TGTGCCAGTACCAGCCTTCCGGGACAGACAACGAACACTGAAGCTTTCTTT.

CDR3 sequence reads: CATSRDRGDTQYF. The CDR3 DNA sequence: TGTGCCACCAGCAGAGACAGGGGAGATACGCAGTATTTT. The V gene is TRBV15, the J gene TRBJ2-3, with a possible D match to TRBD1 (6 bases). This CDR3 has 13 amino acids. The germline V and J ends were trimmed by 0 bases and 5 bases, with 6 bases remaining between them. Germline V gene sequence: CDR1 LNHNV, CDR2 YYDKDF (reference sequence).

The CDR3 nucleotides read TGTGCCAGCAGCTCTAGGACAGGGCCAAACACTGAAGCTTTCTTT. Translated, it gives CASSSRTGPNTEAFF. The chain combines TRBV11-3 with TRBJ1-1; TRBD1 matches at 8 bases. There are 15 residues in the CDR3. Germline CDR1 reads SGHNT; CDR2 reads YENEEA. J gave up 2 bases and V 4 bases, and 6 bases lay outside the gene matches.

A few counts support this clone. V is TRBV6-4 and J is TRBJ2-2, with 8 bases aligning to TRBD1. The V gene's germline CDR1 is MRHNA and CDR2 SNTAGT. After removal of 0 bases from V and 0 bases from J, the junction contained 6 bases not matched to a gene. This CDR3 comprises 18 residues. The CDR3 reads CASSDSAGGISNTGELFF. As DNA, the CDR3 is TGTGCCAGCAGTGACTCTGCAGGGGGCATATCGAACACCGGGGAGCTGTTTTTT.

V gene TRBV7-9 combines with J gene TRBJ2-3; D perhaps matches TRBD2 (5 bases). The germline gives CDR1 SEHNR, CDR2 FQNEAQ (reference sequence). V was trimmed by 4 bases and J by 4 bases, leaving 12 bases between them. This CDR3 is built from 14 residues. DNA of the CDR3: TGTGCCAGCAGCTCCTTGAGCGGTCCAGATACGCAGTATTTT. Its protein is CASSSLSGPDTQYF.

In DNA form, the CDR3 reads TGTGCCAGCGGTCCTCAGGGGAACGAGAACACTGAAGCTTTCTTT. Amino acids: CASGPQGNENTEAFF. The rearrangement joins TRBV7-6 to TRBJ1-1, with D possibly TRBD1 on 6 matching bases. CDR1 and CDR2 (germline): SGHVS, FNYEAQ. The V gene lost 8 bases and the J gene lost 1 base, with 17 bases spanning the gap. The CDR3 contains 15 residues.

The CDR3 sequence is CASSQDWKGGVPGELFF. For the CDR3, the DNA is TGCGCCAGCAGCCAAGATTGGAAGGGAGGAGTTCCCGGGGAGCTGTTTTTT. This chain uses TRBV4-3 with TRBJ2-2, with D tentatively TRBD2 (6 bases). With 0 bases removed from V and 6 bases from J, the gap between germline ends came to 17 bases. Per the germline V gene, CDR1 is LGHNA and CDR2 is YSLEER. CDR3 length: 17 residues.

The DNA of the CDR3 is TGCGCCAGCAGCCAAGATCCGGCAGGGGGCTATGGCTACACCTTC. It specifies CASSQDPAGGYGYTF. The rearrangement uses TRBV4-1 and TRBJ1-2; 7 nucleotides align to TRBD1. This CDR3 has 15 amino acids. Per the germline V gene, CDR1 is MGHRA and CDR2 is YSYEKL. With 0 bases clipped from V and 4 bases from J, the junction kept 5 bases outside the gene matches.